The source of this TCR beta chain is a study of blood T cell repertoires in COVID-19 (TCRdb year 2020). Context from the whole study: Samples from collaborators originated in the United States, Italy and Spain and spanned both the acute and convalescent phases of COVID-19. The material from the prospective study consisted of cDNA or gDNA derived from T cells, B-cell-depleted T cells, or PBMCs. Deeply sampled blood TCRbeta repertoires from subjects exposed to, actively infected with, or recovered from COVID-19 were included in the dataset. The repertoires were released in a freely available public database meant as a resource for research on the immune response to SARS-CoV-2. The samples were drawn from the first 160 participants of the ongoing ImmuneRACE study and from about 1,200 subjects provided by 6 global collaborators. Sample metadata almost always included a de-identified subject ID, COVID-19 status, age in years and sex. Where HLA class I and class II types were available, the types were taken from metadata supplied by the sample provider, not from assay-based typing. Study-wide findings and limitations: The amount of clinical and demographic metadata varied by source and participant and was provided uncurated.

The immunoSEQ Assay, a bias-controlled multiplex PCR, was used to amplify TCRbeta CDR3 regions from genomic DNA. Per the original workflow: The number of nucleated cells in each sample was estimated by amplification of reference gene primers within the assay. Sequence reads were collapsed and filtered to measure the absolute abundance of every unique TCRbeta CDR3 rearrangement. For each sample, productive Simpson clonality was calculated as the square root of Simpson's diversity index over productive rearrangements. TCRdb provides this immuneACCESS table in a form limited to in-frame rearrangements. Some clones are lacking; in checked studies, under half of them reflect an unresolved V gene, and why the rest are absent is not known. The V and J calls and clone size are taken from that table; D and trimming were inferred from the DNA. The sample table shows about 74,000 clones, and about 92% are seen once. The ten largest clonotypes hold approximately 1.6% of the sample.

In the case of this clone: What antigen it recognizes has not been identified. Within one base of it there is no much larger clone, and no base qualities were kept. The identical CDR3 is also encoded by other nucleotide sequences in the sample.

Each collaborating institution followed its own protocols to collect whole blood in K2EDTA tubes. For TCRbeta analysis, collaborators shipped samples as frozen whole blood, isolated PBMCs, or DNA extracted from either of those sample types. The sequence came from a man aged 45-65 years with acute or convalescent COVID-19. The sequenced sample was peripheral blood.

CDR3 sequence: CASSLAGYYEQYF. The DNA sequence is given as TGTGCCAGCAGTTTGGCGGGATACTACGAGCAGTACTTC. The sequence links TRBV27 to TRBJ2-7; D gene: possibly TRBD2, on 6 matching bases. The germline V gene encodes CDR1 MNHEY and CDR2 SMNVEV (reference sequence). CDR3 length: 13 amino acids, cysteine to phenylalanine. CDR3 DNA is the only sequence kept; it has 39 bases, read in frame from the first base. V was cut back by 3 bases and J by 3 bases, leaving a gap of 9 bases between them.